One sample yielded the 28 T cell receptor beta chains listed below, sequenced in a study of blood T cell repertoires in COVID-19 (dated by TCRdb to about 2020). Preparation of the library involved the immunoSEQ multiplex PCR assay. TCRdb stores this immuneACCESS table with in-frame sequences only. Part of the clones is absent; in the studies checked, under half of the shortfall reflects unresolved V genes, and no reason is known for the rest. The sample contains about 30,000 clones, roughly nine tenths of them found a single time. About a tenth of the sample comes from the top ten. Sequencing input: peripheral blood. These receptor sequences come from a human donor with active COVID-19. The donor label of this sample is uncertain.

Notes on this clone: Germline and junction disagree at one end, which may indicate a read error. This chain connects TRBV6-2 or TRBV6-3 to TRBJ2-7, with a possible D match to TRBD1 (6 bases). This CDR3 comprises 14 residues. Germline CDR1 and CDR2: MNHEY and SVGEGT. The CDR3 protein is CAGSGHRDNYEQYF. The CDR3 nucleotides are TGTGCCGGCAGTGGTCACAGGGATAACTACGAGCAGTACTTC.

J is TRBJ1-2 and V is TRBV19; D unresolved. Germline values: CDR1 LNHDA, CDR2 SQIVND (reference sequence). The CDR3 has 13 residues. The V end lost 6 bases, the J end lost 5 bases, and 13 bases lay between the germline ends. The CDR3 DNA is TGTGCCAGTAGCTGGGGAGGGAAGTATGGCTACACCTTC. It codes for CASSWGGKYGYTF.

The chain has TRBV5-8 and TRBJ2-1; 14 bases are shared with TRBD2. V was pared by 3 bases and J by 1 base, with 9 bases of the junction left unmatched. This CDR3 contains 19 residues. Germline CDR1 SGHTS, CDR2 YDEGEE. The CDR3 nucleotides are TGTGCCAGCAGCTCCCTAGGACTAGCGGGAGGTATGTCCTACAATGAGCAGTTCTTC. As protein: CASSSLGLAGGMSYNEQFF.

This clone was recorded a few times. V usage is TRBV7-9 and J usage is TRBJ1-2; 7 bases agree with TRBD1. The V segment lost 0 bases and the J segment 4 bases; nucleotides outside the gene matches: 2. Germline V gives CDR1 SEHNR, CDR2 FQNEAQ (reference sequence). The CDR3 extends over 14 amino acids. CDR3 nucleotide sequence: TGTGCCAGCAGCTTAGCGGGGGACAGCTATGGCTACACCTTC. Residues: CASSLAGDSYGYTF.

For the CDR3, the DNA is TGTGCCAGCAGTTCTGGGACAGGGGCCTACGAGCAGTACTTC. Its translation: CASSSGTGAYEQYF. The rearrangement uses TRBV28 and TRBJ2-7; 10 bases fit TRBD1. The CDR3 spans 14 residues. The junction had 2 bases not matched to a gene; V was cut back by 4 bases and J by 2 bases. Germline CDR1 reads MDHEN; CDR2 reads SYDVKM.

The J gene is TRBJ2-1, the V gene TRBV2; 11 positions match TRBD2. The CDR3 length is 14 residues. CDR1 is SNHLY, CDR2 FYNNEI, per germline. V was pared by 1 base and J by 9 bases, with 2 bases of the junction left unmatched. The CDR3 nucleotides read TGTGCCAGCAGTGAAGTTACTAGCGGGAGTGAGCAGTTCTTC. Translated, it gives CASSEVTSGSEQFF. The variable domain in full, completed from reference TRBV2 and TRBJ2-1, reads EPEVTQTPSHQVTQMGQEVILRCVPISNHLYFYWYRQILGQKVEFLVSFYNNEISEKSEIFDDQFSVERPDGSNFTLKIRSTKLEDSAMYFCASSEVTSGSEQFFGPGTRLTVL.

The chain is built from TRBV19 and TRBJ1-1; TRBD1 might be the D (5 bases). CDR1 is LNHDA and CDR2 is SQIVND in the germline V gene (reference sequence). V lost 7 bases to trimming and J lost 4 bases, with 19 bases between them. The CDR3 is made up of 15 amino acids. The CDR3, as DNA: TGTGCCAGTATCCCAGGGTGGGATGCTGGCACTGAAGCTTTCTTT. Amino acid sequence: CASIPGWDAGTEAFF.

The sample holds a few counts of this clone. The CDR3 is CASSLSSGSYEQFF. The CDR3 nucleotides are TGTGCCAGCAGTTTATCTAGCGGGAGCTATGAGCAGTTCTTC. J is TRBJ2-1 and V is TRBV28, with 10 bases fitting TRBD2. The junction had 2 bases not matched to a gene; V was cut back by 1 base and J by 8 bases. Germline V gene lookup returns CDR1 MDHEN and CDR2 SYDVKM. CDR3 length equals 14 residues. Together with reference TRBV28 and TRBJ2-1, the CDR3 gives the full variable domain: DVKVTQSSRYLVKRTGEKVFLECVQDMDHENMFWYRQDPGLGLRLIYFSYDVKMKEKGDIPEGYSVSREKKERFSLILESASTNQTSMYLCASSLSSGSYEQFFGPGTRLTVL.

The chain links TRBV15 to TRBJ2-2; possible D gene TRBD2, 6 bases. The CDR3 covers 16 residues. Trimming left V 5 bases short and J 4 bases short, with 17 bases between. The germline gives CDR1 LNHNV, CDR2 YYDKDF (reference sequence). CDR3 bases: TGTGCCACCAGCGGAAATACGGGGGTAATCACCGGGGAGCTGTTTTTT. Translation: CATSGNTGVITGELFF.

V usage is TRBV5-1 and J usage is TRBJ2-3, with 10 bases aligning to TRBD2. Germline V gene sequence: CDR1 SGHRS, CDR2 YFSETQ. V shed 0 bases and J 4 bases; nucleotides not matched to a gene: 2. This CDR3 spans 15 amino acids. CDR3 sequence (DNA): TGCGCCAGCAGCTTGGTAGCGGGGGGCGCAGATACGCAGTATTTT. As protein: CASSLVAGGADTQYF. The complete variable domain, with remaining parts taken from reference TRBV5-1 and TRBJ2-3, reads KAGVTQTPRYLIKTRGQQVTLSCSPISGHRSVSWYQQTPGQGLQFLFEYFSETQRNKGNFPGRFSGRQFSNSRSEMNVSTLELGDSALYLCASSLVAGGADTQYFGPGTRLTVL.

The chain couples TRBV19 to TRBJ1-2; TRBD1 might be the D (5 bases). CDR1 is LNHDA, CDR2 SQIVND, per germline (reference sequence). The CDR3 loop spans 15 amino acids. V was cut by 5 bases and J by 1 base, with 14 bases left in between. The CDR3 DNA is TGTGCCAGTAGTGTTTCTTTAAGGGGTAACTATGGCTACACCTTC. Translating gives CASSVSLRGNYGYTF.

The CDR3 loop is CASSLDHRGRNTEAFF. CDR3 DNA: TGTGCCAGCAGCTTAGATCATAGGGGGCGGAACACTGAAGCTTTCTTT. The chain employs TRBV11-2 and TRBJ1-1; 7 nucleotides agree with TRBD1. Germline CDR1 SGHAT, CDR2 FQNNGV. This CDR3 is 16 amino acids long. The J segment lost 1 base and the V segment lost 0 bases, leaving 5 bases of the junction unmatched.

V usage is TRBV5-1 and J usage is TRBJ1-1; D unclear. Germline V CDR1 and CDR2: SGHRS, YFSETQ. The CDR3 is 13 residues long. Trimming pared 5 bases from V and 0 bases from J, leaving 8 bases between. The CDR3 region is CASRNSMNTEAFF. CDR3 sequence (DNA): TGCGCCAGCAGGAACTCAATGAACACTGAAGCTTTCTTT.

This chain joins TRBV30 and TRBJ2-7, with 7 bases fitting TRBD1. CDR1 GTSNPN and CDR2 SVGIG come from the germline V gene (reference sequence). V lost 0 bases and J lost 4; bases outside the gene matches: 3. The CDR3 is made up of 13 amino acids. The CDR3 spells CAWSVGGRYEQYF. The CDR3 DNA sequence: TGTGCCTGGAGTGTAGGGGGCAGATACGAGCAGTACTTC.

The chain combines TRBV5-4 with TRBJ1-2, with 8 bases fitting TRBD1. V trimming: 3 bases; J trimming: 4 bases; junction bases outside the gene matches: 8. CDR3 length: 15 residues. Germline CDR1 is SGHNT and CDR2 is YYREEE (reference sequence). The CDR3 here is CASSSTQGAGYGYTF. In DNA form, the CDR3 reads TGTGCCAGCAGCTCGACTCAGGGGGCTGGCTATGGCTACACCTTC. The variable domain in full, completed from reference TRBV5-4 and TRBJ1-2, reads ETGVTQSPTHLIKTRGQQVTLRCSSQSGHNTVSWYQQALGQGPQFIFQYYREEENGRGNFPPRFSGLQFPNYSSELNVNALELDDSALYLCASSSTQGAGYGYTFGSGTRLTVV.

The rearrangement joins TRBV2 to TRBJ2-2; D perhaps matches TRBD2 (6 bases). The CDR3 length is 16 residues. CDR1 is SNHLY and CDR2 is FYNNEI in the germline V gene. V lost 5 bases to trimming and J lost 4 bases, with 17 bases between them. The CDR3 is CASSTRVRGGTGELFF. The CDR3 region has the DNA TGTGCCAGCAGTACGCGGGTGAGGGGAGGCACCGGGGAGCTGTTTTTT.

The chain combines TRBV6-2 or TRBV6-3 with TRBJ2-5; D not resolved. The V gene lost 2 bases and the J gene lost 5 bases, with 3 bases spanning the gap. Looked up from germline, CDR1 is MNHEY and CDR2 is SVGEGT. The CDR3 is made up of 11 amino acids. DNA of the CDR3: TGTGCCAGCAGTTACCCTGAGACCCAGTACTTC. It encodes CASSYPETQYF.

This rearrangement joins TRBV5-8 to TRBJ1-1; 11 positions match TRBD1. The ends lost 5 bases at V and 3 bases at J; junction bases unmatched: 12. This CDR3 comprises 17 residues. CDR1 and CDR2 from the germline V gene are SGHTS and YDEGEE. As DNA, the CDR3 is TGTGCCAGCAGATCTGCCGGGACAGGGGGGCTCGACACTGAAGCTTTCTTT. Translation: CASRSAGTGGLDTEAFF. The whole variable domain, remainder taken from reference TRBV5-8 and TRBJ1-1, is EAGVTQSPTHLIKTRGQQATLRCSPISGHTSVYWYQQALGLGLQFLLWYDEGEERNRGNFPPRFSGRQFPNYSSELNVNALELEDSALYLCASRSAGTGGLDTEAFFGQGTRLTVV.

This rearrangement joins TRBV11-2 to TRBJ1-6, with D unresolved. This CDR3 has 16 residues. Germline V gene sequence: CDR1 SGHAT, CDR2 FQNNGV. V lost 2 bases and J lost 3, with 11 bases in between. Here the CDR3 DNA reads TGTGCCAGCAGCTTATATATGCAGATCTATAATTCACCCCTCCACTTT. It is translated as CASSLYMQIYNSPLHF.

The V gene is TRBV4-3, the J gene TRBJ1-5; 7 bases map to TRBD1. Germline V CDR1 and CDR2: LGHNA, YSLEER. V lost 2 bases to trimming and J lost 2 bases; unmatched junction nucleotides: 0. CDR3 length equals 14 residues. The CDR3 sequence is CASSQTGGNQPQHF. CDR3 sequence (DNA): TGCGCCAGCAGCCAAACAGGGGGCAATCAGCCCCAGCATTTT.

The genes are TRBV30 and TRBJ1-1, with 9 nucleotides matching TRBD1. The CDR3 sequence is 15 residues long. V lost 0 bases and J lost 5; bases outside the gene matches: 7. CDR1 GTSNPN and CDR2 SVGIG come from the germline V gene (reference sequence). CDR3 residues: CAWSVGGTGWTEAFF. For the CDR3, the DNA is TGTGCCTGGAGTGTAGGAGGGACAGGGTGGACTGAAGCTTTCTTT.

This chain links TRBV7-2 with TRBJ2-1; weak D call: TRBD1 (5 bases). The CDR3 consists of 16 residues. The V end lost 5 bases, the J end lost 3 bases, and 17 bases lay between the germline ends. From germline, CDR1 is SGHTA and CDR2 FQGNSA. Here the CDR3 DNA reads TGTGCCAGCAGCGAATCCCCAGGGTTAAACTACAATGAGCAGTTCTTC. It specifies CASSESPGLNYNEQFF.

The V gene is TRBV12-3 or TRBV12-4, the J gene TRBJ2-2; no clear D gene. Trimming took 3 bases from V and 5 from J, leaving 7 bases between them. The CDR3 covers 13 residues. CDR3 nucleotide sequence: TGTGCCAGCAGTTTCTTCCGTACCGGGGAGCTGTTTTTT. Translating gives CASSFFRTGELFF.

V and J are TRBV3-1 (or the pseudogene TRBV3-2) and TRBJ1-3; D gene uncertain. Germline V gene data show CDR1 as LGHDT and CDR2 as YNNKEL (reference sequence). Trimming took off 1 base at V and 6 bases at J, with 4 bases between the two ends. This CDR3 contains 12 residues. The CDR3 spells CASSQAENTIYF. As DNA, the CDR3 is TGTGCCAGCAGCCAAGCAGAAAACACCATATATTTT.

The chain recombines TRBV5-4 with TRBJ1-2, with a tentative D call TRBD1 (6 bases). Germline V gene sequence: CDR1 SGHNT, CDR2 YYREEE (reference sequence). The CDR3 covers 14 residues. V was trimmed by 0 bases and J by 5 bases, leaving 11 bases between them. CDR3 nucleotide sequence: TGTGCCAGCAGCTTGGAAGACAGGAGGTATGGCTACACCTTC. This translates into CASSLEDRRYGYTF. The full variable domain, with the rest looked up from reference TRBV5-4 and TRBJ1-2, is ETGVTQSPTHLIKTRGQQVTLRCSSQSGHNTVSWYQQALGQGPQFIFQYYREEENGRGNFPPRFSGLQFPNYSSELNVNALELDDSALYLCASSLEDRRYGYTFGSGTRLTVV.

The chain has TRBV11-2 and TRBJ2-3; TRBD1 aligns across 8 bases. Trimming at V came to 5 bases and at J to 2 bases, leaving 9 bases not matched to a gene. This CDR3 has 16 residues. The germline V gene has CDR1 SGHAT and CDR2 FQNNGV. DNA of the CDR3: TGTGCCAGCAGCCAGAACGGACAGGGCGCCACAGATACGCAGTATTTT. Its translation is CASSQNGQGATDTQYF. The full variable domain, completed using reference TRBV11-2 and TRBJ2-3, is EAGVAQSPRYKIIEKRQSVAFWCNPISGHATLYWYQQILGQGPKLLIQFQNNGVVDDSQLPKDRFSAERLKGVDSTLKIQPAKLEDSAVYLCASSQNGQGATDTQYFGPGTRLTVL.

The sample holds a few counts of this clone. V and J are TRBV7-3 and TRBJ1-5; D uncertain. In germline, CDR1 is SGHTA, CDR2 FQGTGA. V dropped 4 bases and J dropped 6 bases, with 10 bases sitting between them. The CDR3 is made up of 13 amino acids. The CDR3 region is CASSSHTSQPQHF. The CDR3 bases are TGTGCCAGCAGCTCCCATACAAGTCAGCCCCAGCATTTT.

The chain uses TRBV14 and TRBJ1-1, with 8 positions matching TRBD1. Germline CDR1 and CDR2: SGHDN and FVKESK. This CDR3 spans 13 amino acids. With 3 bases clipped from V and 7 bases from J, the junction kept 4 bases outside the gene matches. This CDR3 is CASSQGTGIEAFF. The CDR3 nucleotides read TGTGCCAGCAGCCAGGGGACAGGAATTGAAGCTTTCTTT.